This is a list of T cell receptor beta chains from one sample in a study of control samples from healthy donors and cancer patients. The table came from immunoSEQ multiplex PCR; TCRdb's copy has only in-frame clones and leaves some out. The table records approximately 92,000 clones, over 90% of them present only once. Sequenced: blood. The receptors originated from a woman aged 25-40 years in good health. Both conserved end residues are part of each CDR3. A D gene is named only where the DNA matches it firmly. The size of a clone is reported for some rows only, either as once, few or many, or as a class for expanded clones.

v_call	clone_size	d_call	j_call	cdr3_aa	cdr3_nt
TRBV28	.	.	TRBJ2-5	CASSLGGALSETQYF	TGTGCCAGCAGTTTGGGGGGGGCCCTATCAGAGACCCAGTACTTC
TRBV6-1	.	.	TRBJ2-2	CASSEGGDTGELFF	TGTGCCAGCAGTGAAGGGGGGGACACCGGGGAGCTGTTTTTT
TRBV11-3	.	TRBD2	TRBJ2-1	CASSLDIAGGTLNEQFF	TGTGCCAGCAGCTTAGATATAGCGGGAGGGACCCTCAATGAGCAGTTCTTC
TRBV6-1	.	.	TRBJ2-7	CASSDTLNLREQYF	TGTGCCAGCAGTGACACACTTAATCTACGGGAGCAGTACTTC
TRBV4-2	.	TRBD1	TRBJ2-1	CASSHPGQGADEQFF	TGTGCCAGCAGCCACCCGGGACAGGGGGCCGATGAGCAGTTCTTC
TRBV2	.	.	TRBJ1-1	CASSGRTENTEAFF	TGTGCCAGCAGTGGTAGGACAGAGAACACTGAAGCTTTCTTT
TRBV6-2/TRBV6-3	.	TRBD2	TRBJ2-7	CASSYRAQGGLAEYYEQYF	TGTGCCAGCAGTTACAGGGCACAGGGCGGACTAGCGGAGTACTACGAGCAGTACTTC
TRBV18	.	.	TRBJ2-2	CASSPPDRLSGELFF	TGTGCCAGCTCACCACCCGACAGGCTTTCCGGGGAGCTGTTTTTT
TRBV24-1	.	TRBD2	TRBJ2-1	CATSDPPGLAGVGNEQFF	TGTGCCACCAGTGATCCACCAGGACTAGCGGGAGTTGGAAATGAGCAGTTCTTC
TRBV19	.	.	TRBJ1-1	CASSMGSNTEAFF	TGTGCCAGTAGTATGGGCTCGAACACTGAAGCTTTCTTT
TRBV7-2	.	.	TRBJ2-5	CASSLDPGRKTQYF	TGTGCCAGCAGCTTAGATCCAGGGAGGAAGACCCAGTACTTC
TRBV2	once	.	TRBJ2-1	CASGTESSYNEQFF	TGTGCCAGCGGGACGGAGAGCTCCTACAATGAGCAGTTCTTC
TRBV4-1	.	.	TRBJ1-1	CASSRPNGDGVNTEAFF	TGCGCCAGCAGCCGACCAAACGGGGACGGGGTGAACACTGAAGCTTTCTTT
TRBV10-2	.	.	TRBJ2-3	CASSRLGTDTQYF	TGCGCCAGCAGCAGACTCGGCACAGATACGCAGTATTTT
TRBV11-2	.	.	TRBJ1-4	CASSHRREKLFF	TGTGCCAGCAGCCACAGACGGGAAAAACTGTTTTTT
TRBV7-3	once	TRBD2	TRBJ2-3	CASSRLAGPASRTDTQYF	TGTGCCAGCAGTCGTCTAGCGGGCCCCGCCAGCCGCACAGATACGCAGTATTTT
TRBV19	.	TRBD1	TRBJ1-5	CASRSGTATSRGNQPQHF	TGTGCCAGTAGGTCCGGGACAGCCACAAGCAGGGGCAATCAGCCCCAGCATTTT
TRBV28	.	.	TRBJ1-3	CASSTGGGNTIYF	TGTGCCAGCAGCACTGGTGGGGGAAACACCATATATTTT
TRBV7-3	.	TRBD2	TRBJ2-5	CASSLTSGFQETQYF	TGTGCCAGCAGCCTGACTAGCGGGTTCCAAGAGACCCAGTACTTC
TRBV5-1	.	.	TRBJ1-4	CASREGRKATNEKLFF	TGCGCCAGCAGGGAAGGACGGAAAGCAACTAATGAAAAACTGTTTTTT
TRBV29-1	.	.	TRBJ1-2	CSVPPRYGYTF	TGCAGCGTTCCCCCCCGTTATGGCTACACCTTC
TRBV7-9	.	.	TRBJ2-3	CASSLVKGPSDTQYF	TGTGCCAGCAGCTTAGTCAAGGGGCCGTCAGATACGCAGTATTTT
TRBV18	.	TRBD2	TRBJ2-7	CASSILASWGSYEQYF	TGTGCCAGCTCAATACTAGCGTCTTGGGGCTCCTACGAGCAGTACTTC
TRBV12-2	.	.	TRBJ1-4	CASRLRWKTNEKLFF	TGTGCAAGTCGCTTGCGATGGAAGACTAATGAAAAACTGTTTTTT
TRBV2	.	TRBD2	TRBJ2-1	CASSDAGGSYNEQFF	TGTGCCAGCAGTGACGCGGGGGGCTCCTACAATGAGCAGTTCTTC
TRBV3-1/TRBV3-2	.	TRBD1	TRBJ1-6	CASSQALATGGSPLHF	TGTGCCAGCAGCCAAGCCTTAGCGACAGGGGGGTCACCCCTCCACTTT
TRBV5-1	.	.	TRBJ1-1	CASSLGGRQDLIQNTEAFF	TGCGCCAGCAGCTTGGGGGGTCGCCAGGACCTTATACAGAACACTGAAGCTTTCTTT
TRBV3-1/TRBV3-2	.	.	TRBJ2-3	CASSLREGTDTQYF	TGTGCCAGCAGCCTAAGGGAGGGCACAGATACGCAGTATTTT
TRBV7-9	.	TRBD2	TRBJ2-1	CASSSQWTSGIVNEQFF	TGTGCCAGCAGCTCCCAATGGACTAGCGGGATTGTCAATGAGCAGTTCTTC
TRBV11-2	.	TRBD1	TRBJ1-3	CASSSRPGTGSSGNTIYF	TGTGCCAGCAGCTCGCGTCCCGGGACAGGTAGCTCTGGAAACACCATATATTTT
TRBV11-2	.	TRBD2	TRBJ2-1	CASSLGTLAGSYNEQFF	TGTGCCAGCAGCTTAGGAACCTTAGCGGGATCCTACAATGAGCAGTTCTTC
TRBV3-1/TRBV3-2	once	.	TRBJ1-3	CASSQDSQGRGNTIYF	TGTGCCAGCAGCCAAGATTCCCAGGGACGTGGAAACACCATATATTTT
TRBV5-6	.	.	TRBJ2-5	CASSTLGAGHQETQYF	TGTGCCAGCAGCACTCTGGGGGCGGGCCATCAAGAGACCCAGTACTTC